These 17 T cell receptor beta chains share one sample of origin, sequenced in a study of T cell responses to AZD1222 COVID-19 vaccine. Generated by immunoSEQ multiplex PCR, the TCRdb table keeps only in-frame clones and is missing some. The sample holds 70,000 to 90,000 clones; around nine tenths are singletons and the top ten take 18%. The material was peripheral blood, obtained 28 days after the second AZD1222 dose. These receptors all stem from an adult who received the AZD1222 COVID-19 vaccine.

The chain combines TRBV10-1 with TRBJ2-7; D gene ambiguous. Per germline, CDR1 WNHNN and CDR2 SYGVQD (reference sequence). V was trimmed by 2 bases and J by 6 bases, leaving 11 bases between them. The CDR3 covers 13 residues. The CDR3 sequence: CASSEALGFEQYF. In DNA form, the CDR3 reads TGCGCCAGCAGTGAGGCCCTCGGGTTCGAGCAGTACTTC.

Only one count was recorded for this clone. The chain combines TRBV3-1 (or the pseudogene TRBV3-2) with TRBJ1-3; D remains unclear. Trimming took 6 bases from V and 2 from J, leaving 5 bases between them. Germline CDR1 reads LGHDT; CDR2 reads YNNKEL (reference sequence). The length of the CDR3 is 12 residues. The CDR3 DNA is TGTGCCAGCAGGGGTACTGGAAACACCATATATTTT. Protein product: CASRGTGNTIYF.

V and J are TRBV24-1 and TRBJ2-2; D remains unclear. Germline V gives CDR1 KGHDR, CDR2 SFDVKD. Trimming stripped 7 bases from V and 6 bases from J, with 11 bases between. This CDR3 spans 13 amino acids. CDR3 sequence: CATSGPLAGELFF. The CDR3, as DNA: TGTGCCACCAGCGGCCCTTTAGCCGGGGAGCTGTTTTTT.

This chain connects TRBV29-1 to TRBJ2-6, with TRBD1 identical over 10 bases. The CDR3 sequence is 16 residues long. Trimming took 5 bases from V and 4 from J; bases not matched to a gene: 8. In germline, CDR1 is SQVTM, CDR2 ANQGSEA. The DNA of the CDR3 is TGCAGCGTTCTGGCGGACAGGGGGAGCGGGGCCAACGTCCTGACTTTC. The encoded protein is CSVLADRGSGANVLTF.

This chain joins TRBV5-5 and TRBJ1-2, with D possibly matching TRBD1 (6 bases). Trimming pared 4 bases from V and 6 bases from J, leaving 16 bases between. Per germline, CDR1 SGHKS and CDR2 YYEKEE (reference sequence). CDR3 length: 14 amino acids. CDR3 loop: CASSRRGALDGYTF. As DNA, the CDR3 is TGTGCCAGCAGCCGTAGGGGGGCTCTTGATGGCTACACCTTC.

The chain is built from TRBV18 and TRBJ2-1; 8 bases are shared with TRBD1. CDR1 and CDR2 from the germline V gene are KGHSH and LQKENI. The CDR3 extends over 16 amino acids. The V gene end was trimmed by 3 bases and the J gene end by 6 bases; junction bases not matched to a gene: 10. CDR3 sequence: CASSPTVSTGGNEQFF. The CDR3 coding sequence is TGTGCCAGCTCACCCACCGTGTCCACAGGGGGCAATGAGCAGTTCTTC.

This sequence joins TRBV11-2 and TRBJ2-7, with D possibly called TRBD1 or TRBD2 (6 bases each). Germline V gives CDR1 SGHAT, CDR2 FQNNGV. Trimming left V 5 bases short and J 1 base short, with 21 bases between. The CDR3 covers 17 residues. As DNA, the CDR3 is TGTGCCAGCAGCGCCGGACAGCACCTCGGAGGGTCCTACGAGCAGTACTTC. Translated: CASSAGQHLGGSYEQYF.

The V gene is TRBV3-1 (or the pseudogene TRBV3-2), the J gene TRBJ1-6; a weak D match, TRBD1 (6 bases). The V gene's germline CDR1 is LGHDT and CDR2 YNNKEL (reference sequence). The CDR3 sequence is 16 residues long. V was clipped by 6 bases and J by 6 bases, with 18 bases between them. CDR3 DNA: TGTGCCAGCAGAACCACAGGGTATCGGGTTAATTCACCCCTCCACTTT. This codes for CASRTTGYRVNSPLHF.

The rearrangement links TRBV6-6 to TRBJ1-5, with a tentative D call TRBD1 (6 bases). Deletions cut 5 bases from V and 5 bases from J, with 19 bases between. Germline CDR1 and CDR2: MNHNY and SVGAGI (reference sequence). This CDR3 has 16 amino acids. The CDR3 sequence: CASSRTGPTGDQPQHF. Here the CDR3 DNA reads TGTGCCAGCAGTCGAACAGGGCCCACGGGGGATCAGCCCCAGCATTTT.

V and J are TRBV28 and TRBJ1-2, with a possible D match to TRBD1 (5 bases). The CDR3 contains 16 residues. Germline V gene lookup returns CDR1 MDHEN and CDR2 SYDVKM. V lost 3 bases to trimming and J lost 3 bases, with 17 bases between them. In nucleotides, the CDR3 is TGTGCCAGCAGTTTTAGCCCTGTCACAGGCGACTATGGCTACACCTTC. Translated, it gives CASSFSPVTGDYGYTF.

The chain couples TRBV24-1 to TRBJ2-1; D not certain. This CDR3 has 13 amino acids. Trimming took 4 bases from V and 6 from J, leaving 9 bases between them. The germline CDR1 and CDR2 sequences are KGHDR and SFDVKD. CDR3 sequence: CATSEAGRNEQFF. Here the CDR3 DNA reads TGTGCCACCAGTGAGGCAGGTCGCAATGAGCAGTTCTTC.

This sequence joins TRBV4-3 and TRBJ1-2, with unresolved D. The CDR3 totals 13 residues. V lost 4 bases and J 4 bases, leaving 10 bases between the germline ends. Germline V gene lookup returns CDR1 LGHNA and CDR2 YSLEER. CDR3 bases: TGCGCCAGCAGCCCCTCTAGCCTCTATGGCTACACCTTC. Its protein is CASSPSSLYGYTF.

The chain joins TRBV2 to TRBJ2-7; the D gene is possibly TRBD2 (5 bases). Germline values: CDR1 SNHLY, CDR2 FYNNEI. The CDR3 consists of 13 residues. V lost 4 bases to trimming and J lost 3 bases, with 10 bases between them. The DNA for the CDR3 is TGTGCCAGCAGTGTCACGGGGAACTACGAGCAGTACTTC. Amino acid sequence: CASSVTGNYEQYF.

The chain employs TRBV5-4 and TRBJ1-1; perhaps TRBD1 as D (6 bases). This CDR3 contains 15 residues. Germline lookup yields CDR1 SGHNT and CDR2 YYREEE (reference sequence). Trimming cost V 3 bases and J 0 bases, with 12 bases left between them. The CDR3 DNA is TGTGCCAGCAGCTCATTTGACAGGTTGAACACTGAAGCTTTCTTT. It is translated as CASSSFDRLNTEAFF.

The chain recombines TRBV5-4 with TRBJ1-1; no clear D. This CDR3 region has 13 residues. In germline, CDR1 is SGHNT, CDR2 YYREEE (reference sequence). V was clipped by 2 bases and J by 5 bases, with 10 bases between them. The CDR3 is CASSFLRATEAFF. The CDR3 coding sequence is TGTGCCAGCAGCTTTCTAAGAGCTACTGAAGCTTTCTTT.

This clone was counted a few times. The rearrangement links TRBV7-9 to TRBJ1-1; possible D gene TRBD1, 6 bases. Trimming shortened V by 5 bases and J by 1 base, and 14 bases separated the two germline ends. This CDR3 contains 15 residues. Germline CDR1 SEHNR, CDR2 FQNEAQ (reference sequence). The CDR3 loop reads CASSLVGGQNTEAFF. CDR3 DNA: TGTGCCAGCAGCCTTGTCGGGGGACAGAACACTGAAGCTTTCTTT. Using reference TRBV7-9 and TRBJ1-1 for the parts outside the CDR3, the full variable domain is DTGVSQNPRHKITKRGQNVTFRCDPISEHNRLYWYRQTLGQGPEFLTYFQNEAQLEKSRLLSDRFSAERPKGSFSTLEIQRTEQGDSAMYLCASSLVGGQNTEAFFGQGTRLTVV.

CDR3 protein: CASSFEDNTEAFF. The CDR3, as DNA: TGTGCCAGCAGTTTTGAGGATAACACTGAAGCTTTCTTT. The chain couples TRBV12-3 or TRBV12-4 to TRBJ1-1; D is unresolved. This CDR3 region has 13 residues. Trimming shortened V by 3 bases and J by 2 bases, and 7 bases separated the two germline ends.